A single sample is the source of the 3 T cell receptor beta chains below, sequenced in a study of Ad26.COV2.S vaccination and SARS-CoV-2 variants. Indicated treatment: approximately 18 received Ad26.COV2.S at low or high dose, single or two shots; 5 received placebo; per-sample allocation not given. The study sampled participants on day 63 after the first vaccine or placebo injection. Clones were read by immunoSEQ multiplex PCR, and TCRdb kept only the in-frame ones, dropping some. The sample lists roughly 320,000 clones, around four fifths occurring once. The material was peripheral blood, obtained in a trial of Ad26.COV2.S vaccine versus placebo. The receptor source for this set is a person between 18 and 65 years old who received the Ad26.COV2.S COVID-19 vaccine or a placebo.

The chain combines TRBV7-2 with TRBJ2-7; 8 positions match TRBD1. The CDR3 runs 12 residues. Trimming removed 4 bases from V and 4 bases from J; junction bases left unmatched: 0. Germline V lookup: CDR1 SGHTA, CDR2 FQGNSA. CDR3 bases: TGTGCCAGCAGCTGGACAGGGTACGAGCAGTACTTC. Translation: CASSWTGYEQYF.

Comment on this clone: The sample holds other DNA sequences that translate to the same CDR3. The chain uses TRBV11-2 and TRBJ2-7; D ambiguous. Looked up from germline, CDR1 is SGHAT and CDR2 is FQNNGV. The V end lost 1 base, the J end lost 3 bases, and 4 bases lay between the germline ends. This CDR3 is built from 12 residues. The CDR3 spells CASSLGLYEQYF. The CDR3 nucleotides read TGTGCCAGCAGCTTAGGTCTCTACGAGCAGTACTTC.

CDR3 sequence (DNA): TGTGCCAGCAGTTTGGCAGGGGTCTACGAGCAGTACTTC. This translates into CASSLAGVYEQYF. J is TRBJ2-7 and V is TRBV27; tentative D call: TRBD1 (6 bases). Germline V gene sequence: CDR1 MNHEY, CDR2 SMNVEV (reference sequence). The V and J ends lost 3 bases and 3 bases respectively, with 9 bases between them. The CDR3 extends over 13 amino acids.